Shown below are 20 T cell receptor beta chains from a single sample sequenced in a study of regulatory T cells in long-lasting Graves disease. Noted time point: persistent/refractory GD, antithyroid drugs over 5 years with positive TRAb. The TCR library was made from RNA extracted from PBMCs. Researchers made TCR beta libraries by using iRepertoire HTBI primers and running Arm-PCR on CDR3 regions. One entry per CDR3 protein results from TCRdb running MiXCR on the multiplex PCR reads. The table records hundreds of thousands of distinct CDR3 sequences, more than 20% of them present only once. The source was peripheral blood mononuclear cells (PBMCs), collected when the disease was refractory, from a patient treated with antithyroid drugs. Source of these receptors: a female donor with Graves disease.

V and J are TRBV6-2 or TRBV6-3 and TRBJ2-7; tentatively, D is TRBD2 (5 bases). V dropped 3 bases and J dropped 1 base, with 7 bases sitting between them. From germline, CDR1 is MNHEY and CDR2 SVGEGT. The CDR3 has 13 residues. CDR3 protein: CASSYGESYEQYF. The CDR3 coding sequence is TGTGCCAGCAGTTATGGGGAGTCCTACGAGCAGTACTTC.

CDR3 DNA sequence: TGTGCCAGCAGTTTTGTACGGCCTCGAGACACAGATACGCAGTATTTT. This codes for CASSFVRPRDTDTQYF. J is TRBJ2-3 and V is TRBV28; D is ambiguous. The CDR3 length is 16 residues. V shed 3 bases and J shed 2 bases, with 15 bases lying between them. Germline V lookup: CDR1 MDHEN, CDR2 SYDVKM. The full variable domain, with the rest looked up from reference TRBV28 and TRBJ2-3, is DVKVTQSSRYLVKRTGEKVFLECVQDMDHENMFWYRQDPGLGLRLIYFSYDVKMKEKGDIPEGYSVSREKKERFSLILESASTNQTSMYLCASSFVRPRDTDTQYFGPGTRLTVL.

This clonotype appeared many times. This sequence joins TRBV12-3 or TRBV12-4 and TRBJ2-7; D ambiguous. The CDR3 has 12 amino acids. Trimming removed 5 bases at V and 7 bases at J, with 12 bases between. DNA of the CDR3: TGTGCCAGCAGTCATGGCCGTGGGGAGCAGTACTTC. Residues: CASSHGRGEQYF.

This sequence joins TRBV5-4 and TRBJ2-7; TRBD2 agrees at 7 bases. CDR3 length equals 17 residues. Germline CDR1 is SGHNT and CDR2 is YYREEE (reference sequence). With V trimmed by 0 bases and J by 6 bases, 15 bases remained unmatched. The CDR3 reads CASSLDGAAGLTIEQYF. The CDR3 DNA follows: TGTGCCAGCAGCTTGGACGGGGCGGCGGGACTAACTATCGAGCAGTACTTC.

Note on this clonotype: The limits of the CDR3 on the DNA are not certain, so only TCRdb's listed CDR3 is given. The V gene is TRBV2, the J gene TRBJ2-5. The germline CDR1 and CDR2 sequences are SNHLY and FYNNEI. The CDR3 is 24 amino acids in total, end residues counted. The CDR3 spells CASTNQTSMYLCASSDRGPETQYF.

The rearrangement uses TRBV6-2 or TRBV6-3 and TRBJ2-7, with D perhaps matching TRBD1 or TRBD2 (6 bases each). The CDR3 spans 15 residues. CDR1 and CDR2 from the germline V gene are MNHEY and SVGEGT. V lost 1 base and J 5 bases, leaving 15 bases between the germline ends. CDR3 residues: CASSYLAPGAHEQYF. The CDR3 bases are TGTGCCAGCAGTTACTTGGCTCCGGGGGCCCACGAGCAGTACTTC.

About this clonotype: A much larger clone sits a single nucleotide away, making a read error possible. V gene TRBV7-6 combines with J gene TRBJ1-4; D ambiguous. Germline-derived CDR1 and CDR2 are SGHVS and FNYEAQ. The CDR3 runs to 15 residues. The CDR3 sequence: CASSLGGSNNEELFF. The CDR3, as DNA: TGTGCCAGCAGCTTAGGAGGCAGCAATAATGAAGAACTGTTTTTT.

This clonotype was observed many times. This chain links TRBV11-2 with TRBJ2-7; TRBD2 matches 14 bases. This CDR3 is 17 amino acids long. Germline loops: CDR1 SGHAT, CDR2 FQNNGV. V shed 1 base and J 6 bases; nucleotides not matched to a gene: 8. As DNA, the CDR3 is TGTGCCAGCAGCTTAGGTCGACTAGCGGGAGGGTCAGGCGAGCAGTACTTC. Translated, it gives CASSLGRLAGGSGEQYF.

This clonotype has a count of ten or more. The V and J genes are TRBV2 and TRBJ2-4, with D unclear. The germline V gene encodes CDR1 SNHLY and CDR2 FYNNEI. The CDR3 extends over 14 amino acids. V lost 6 bases to trimming and J lost 2 bases, with 11 bases between them. CDR3 DNA: TGTGCCAGCAGCCAAGGGAATTCCAAAAACATTCAGTACTTC. It codes for CASSQGNSKNIQYF.

This clonotype was seen many times. The J gene is TRBJ2-7, the V gene TRBV5-1; D may be TRBD2 (5 bases). CDR3 size: 14 residues. Germline V gene lookup returns CDR1 SGHRS and CDR2 YFSETQ. Deletions cut 1 base from V and 4 bases from J, with 12 bases between. In DNA, the CDR3 is TGCGCCAGCAGCTTGCGGGGATCAATTTACGAGCAGTACTTC. Protein sequence: CASSLRGSIYEQYF.

Only a few counts were recorded for this clonotype. The chain carries TRBV4-3 and TRBJ2-2; D gene uncertain. The CDR3 extends over 14 amino acids. The V end lost 5 bases, the J end lost 2 bases, and 9 bases lay between the germline ends. The V gene's germline CDR1 is LGHNA and CDR2 YSLEER. This chain's CDR3 is CASSDRINTGELFF. CDR3 sequence (DNA): TGCGCCAGCAGCGATAGGATCAACACCGGGGAGCTGTTTTTT.

Note on this clonotype: This clone may be a read error of a much larger clone one base away. The genes are TRBV6-1 and TRBJ1-6, with a weak D call TRBD1 (5 bases). The CDR3 runs to 16 residues. CDR1 is MNHNS, CDR2 SASEGT, per germline. CDR3 in DNA: TGTGCCGGCAGCATCCGGGACGACTCCTATAATTCACCCCTCCACTTT. This encodes CAGSIRDDSYNSPLHF.

This clonotype was seen more than once but under ten times. The chain has TRBV6-1 and TRBJ1-2; 7 bases fit TRBD1. This CDR3 contains 12 residues. V gave up 6 bases and J gave up 8 bases; unmatched junction bases: 6. The germline CDR1 and CDR2 sequences are MNHNS and SASEGT. In DNA form, the CDR3 reads TGTGCCAGCAGACGACAGGGAGACGGCTACACCTTC. Protein sequence: CASRRQGDGYTF.

There are a few counts of this clonotype. CDR3 protein: CSAEKPPNIQYF. Here the CDR3 DNA reads TGCAGTGCCGAGAAGCCCCCCAACATTCAGTACTTC. The rearrangement uses TRBV20-1 and TRBJ2-4; the D is unclear. CDR3 size: 12 residues. CDR1 and CDR2 (germline): DFQATT, SNEGSKA (reference sequence). V was trimmed by 6 bases and J by 7 bases, leaving 13 bases between them.

This clonotype was seen repeatedly, ten times or more. The rearrangement joins TRBV7-8 to TRBJ2-5; D gene uncertain. The length of the CDR3 is 11 residues. Trimming removed 3 bases from V and 9 bases from J, with 8 bases in between. CDR1 SGHVS and CDR2 FQNEAQ come from the germline V gene. CDR3 sequence reads: CASSFLGSQYF. The CDR3 DNA reads TGTGCCAGCAGCTTTCTTGGGTCCCAGTACTTC.

The chain employs TRBV9 and TRBJ2-7, with D tentatively TRBD2 (5 bases). The CDR3 has 14 amino acids. Germline CDR1 SGDLS, CDR2 YYNGEE. V was pared by 5 bases and J by 0 bases, with 12 bases between. As DNA, the CDR3 is TGTGCCAGCAGAACGGGAAGGGACTCCTACGAGCAGTACTTC. This encodes CASRTGRDSYEQYF.

This chain connects TRBV6-5 to TRBJ2-5; TRBD1 might be the D (6 bases). V was trimmed by 0 bases and J by 4 bases, leaving 9 bases between them. Germline CDR1 is MNHEY and CDR2 is SVGAGI. The CDR3 totals 14 residues. CDR3 DNA sequence: TGTGCCAGCAGTTACTCGACAGGAGGAGAGACCCAGTACTTC. The encoded protein is CASSYSTGGETQYF.

The genes are TRBV5-1 and TRBJ2-7; TRBD2 matches at 9 bases. The CDR3 totals 16 residues. Trimming removed 3 bases from V and 4 bases from J; junction bases left unmatched: 11. Germline V gives CDR1 SGHRS, CDR2 YFSETQ. CDR3 sequence: CASSWRPSGTAYEQYF. The CDR3 bases are TGCGCCAGCAGCTGGAGGCCTAGCGGGACCGCGTACGAGCAGTACTTC.

The rearrangement links TRBV12-3 or TRBV12-4 to TRBJ2-1; 10 bases fit TRBD1. With V trimmed by 5 bases and J by 0 bases, 4 bases remained unmatched. The CDR3 is 16 residues long. The CDR3 loop is CASSPRTGGSYNEQFF. As DNA, the CDR3 is TGTGCCAGCAGTCCACGGACAGGGGGCTCCTACAATGAGCAGTTCTTC.

This clonotype turned up a few times. V is TRBV28 and J is TRBJ2-7; D gene ambiguous. Per germline, CDR1 MDHEN and CDR2 SYDVKM. The V end was cut by 5 bases, the J end by 3 bases, with 8 bases between. The CDR3 totals 12 residues. CDR3 nucleotide sequence: TGTGCCAGCAGTGCTGACAACTACGAGCAGTACTTC. As protein: CASSADNYEQYF.